This paragraph reports one T cell receptor beta chain. Its antigen is still unknown. This specimen belongs to a study of CD4 T cells in relation to SARS-CoV-2 and coronaviruses. For the study at large: After around 10 days of antigen culture, PBMC TCR beta CDR3s were sequenced. No peptide or an HIV-1 Nef peptide pool served as negative control. Findings and caveats of the study: Monoreactive clones expanded significantly more to SARS-CoV-2 than crossreactive clones did. Samples before the pandemic and after infection were not matched within any donor.

TCRdb keeps only in-frame clones here, not all; method: immunoSEQ multiplex PCR. This sample has 9,500 to 15,000 clones, with more than 55% found just once. The V and J ends lost 6 bases and 1 base, in that order; junction bases with no gene match: 7. CDR1 and CDR2 from the germline V gene are LGHNT and FRNRAP. CDR3 length equals 15 residues. Before the COVID-19 pandemic, during about 2011-2019, CD4+ T cells were taken from unexposed donors. Isolation of CD4+ T cells took place after roughly nine days in culture. V gene TRBV12-5 combines with J gene TRBJ2-5, with TRBD2 matching 8 bases. The sequencing sample was made of CD4+ T cells from PBMCs, cultured in vitro. The sequence derives from a human donor in good health. The CDR3 nucleotides are TGTGCTAGTGGCCCCCTGGGACTAGGCCAAGAGACCCAGTACTTC. Translating gives CASGPLGLGQETQYF.